This paragraph covers one TCR beta chain sequence. Its antigen remains unidentified. These data originate in a study of cytomegalovirus exposure and HLA in healthy donors. Regarding the study as a whole: Rarity marked most TCR sequences, yet some public TCRs occurred in many donors. Reportedly, HLA-A and HLA-B alleles of most subjects were accurately predicted from TCR beta.

PCR employed 60 Vbeta and 13 Jbeta primers. Here immunoSEQ multiplex PCR was the method, and the copy in TCRdb shows in-frame clones only, minus some. The data contain around 220,000 clones, over 60% of them singletons. This CDR3 is 14 amino acids long. V lost 7 bases to trimming and J lost 9 bases, with 19 bases between them. Germline V gene data show CDR1 as MNHEY and CDR2 as SMNVEV (reference sequence). This clonotype was sampled from a man between 18 and 29 years old in good health and CMV-seronegative. The rearrangement uses TRBV27 and TRBJ2-1; a weak D match, TRBD2 (6 bases). Material: PBMCs. CDR3 region: CASTLDYTWGEQFF. CDR3 bases: TGTGCCAGCACCCTGGACTACACTTGGGGTGAGCAGTTCTTC.